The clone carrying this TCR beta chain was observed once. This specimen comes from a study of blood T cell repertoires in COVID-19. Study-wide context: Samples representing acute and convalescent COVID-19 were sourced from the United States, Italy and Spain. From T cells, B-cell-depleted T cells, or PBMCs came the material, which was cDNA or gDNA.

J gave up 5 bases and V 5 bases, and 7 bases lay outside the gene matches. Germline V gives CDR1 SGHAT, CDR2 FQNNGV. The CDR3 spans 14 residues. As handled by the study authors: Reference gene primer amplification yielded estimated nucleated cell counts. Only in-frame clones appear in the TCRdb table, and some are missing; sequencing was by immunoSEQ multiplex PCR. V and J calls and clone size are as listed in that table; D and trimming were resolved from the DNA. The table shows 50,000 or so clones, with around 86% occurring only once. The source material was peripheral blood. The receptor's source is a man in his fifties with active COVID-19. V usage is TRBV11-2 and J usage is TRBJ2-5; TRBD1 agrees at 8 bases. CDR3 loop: CASSQIRGRETQYF. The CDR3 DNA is TGTGCCAGCAGCCAGATCAGGGGGCGGGAGACCCAGTACTTC.